This is a list of T cell receptor beta chains from one sample in a study of blood T cell repertoires in COVID-19. The repertoire was sequenced with immunoSEQ multiplex PCR; TCRdb's copy has only in-frame clones and lacks some. The table lists roughly 290,000 clones, roughly 90% of them singletons. Source material: peripheral blood. These receptors all come from a man aged 25 to 40 with acute or convalescent COVID-19. CDR3s include the opening cysteine and the closing phenylalanine or tryptophan. The D gene is left open where the match is weak. A row's size may be missing; if present it is once, few, many or a size class.

NA | TRBJ1-3 | TRBV6-5 | NA | TGTGCCAGCAGTCGGACAGAAAGAAACACCATATATTTT | CASSRTERNTIYF
NA | TRBJ2-1 | TRBV10-1 | TRBD1 | TGCGCCAGCAGTGAGTGGACAGGGAAGAGAAATGAGCAGTTCTTC | CASSEWTGKRNEQFF
few | TRBJ1-3 | TRBV4-1 | NA | TGCGCCAGCAGCCAAGTTGGGGAGGGGCGCAGTGGAAACACCATATATTTT | CASSQVGEGRSGNTIYF
NA | TRBJ1-5 | TRBV18 | TRBD1 | TGTGCCAGCTCAGCAAGACAGGGGGATTATCAGCCCCAGCATTTT | CASSARQGDYQPQHF
NA | TRBJ1-2 | TRBV29-1 | TRBD1 | TGCAGCTTTGACAGGGGGCCGGGAGGCTACACCTTC | CSFDRGPGGYTF
NA | TRBJ1-1 | TRBV29-1 | NA | TGCAGCGTTGCAGAGGGGCTGAACACTGAAGCTTTCTTT | CSVAEGLNTEAFF
NA | TRBJ2-2 | TRBV14 | TRBD1 | TGTGCCAGCAGCCCCTGGACAGGGGCGAACACCGGGGAGCTGTTTTTT | CASSPWTGANTGELFF
NA | TRBJ2-7 | TRBV5-6 | NA | TGTGCCAGCTCCTACGGGGGTTCAGACGAGCAGTACTTC | CASSYGGSDEQYF
NA | TRBJ1-5 | TRBV28 | TRBD1 | TGTGCCAGCAGTCAGGGGGCTAGGCAGCCCCAGCATTTT | CASSQGARQPQHF
few | TRBJ1-6 | TRBV5-1 | TRBD1 | TGCGCCAGCAGCCTCGACAGGGGGAGTAATTCACCCCTCCACTTT | CASSLDRGSNSPLHF
NA | TRBJ2-7 | TRBV11-3 | NA | TGTGCCAGCAGCCCTAATAGCGGCGGCAGAACCTACGAGCAGTACTTC | CASSPNSGGRTYEQYF
NA | TRBJ1-1 | TRBV5-1 | TRBD1 | TGCGCCAGCAGCGGACAGGGGGGTGGCACTGAAGCTTTCTTT | CASSGQGGGTEAFF
NA | TRBJ2-5 | TRBV29-1 | NA | TGCAGCGTTGAAGATGGGAATAATGGAGGAGAGACCCAGTACTTC | CSVEDGNNGGETQYF
NA | TRBJ2-3 | TRBV18 | NA | TGTGCCAGCTCACTGGGGCGAGATACGCAGTATTTT | CASSLGRDTQYF
NA | TRBJ1-1 | TRBV12-5 | NA | TGTGCTAGTGGTAGCGGGAGGGACACTGAAGCTTTCTTT | CASGSGRDTEAFF
NA | TRBJ1-4 | TRBV6-6 | TRBD1 | TGTGCCAGCAGTCCCTCCACAGGGGGCGGAGAAAAACTGTTTTTT | CASSPSTGGGEKLFF
NA | TRBJ2-1 | TRBV27 | TRBD2 | TGTGCCAGTTCGCACTGGGGGGGGATCTCCTACAATGAGCAGTTCTTC | CASSHWGGISYNEQFF
NA | TRBJ2-7 | TRBV5-1 | NA | TGCGCCAGCAGCTTTGTCAGGGCGTCGTACGAGCAGTACTTC | CASSFVRASYEQYF
NA | TRBJ1-5 | TRBV27 | NA | TGTGCCAGCAGGGAGCGCAGCGGGGTGGCCAATCAGCCCCAGCATTTT | CASRERSGVANQPQHF